This TCR beta chain was identified in a study of response to subunit inactivated influenza vaccine (dated by TCRdb to between 2018 and 2020). Looking at the study overall: To follow how T cells responded to a trivalent subunit inactivated influenza vaccine, the researchers relied on deep quantitative profiling of the T cell receptor repertoire.

According to the germline V gene (reference sequence), CDR1 reads MNHEY and CDR2 reads SMNVEV. The CDR3 covers 18 residues, taking in both the cysteine and the phenylalanine. Only the CDR3 region is kept as DNA, spanning 54 bases read in frame from base 1. Germline trimming amounts to 4 bases on V and 4 bases on J, with 13 as the count of junction bases outside the gene matches. This clonotype was observed a few times. The antigen it recognizes is unknown. No base-level quality is on record; no much larger clone is a single base apart. Overall study results and their limits: According to the authors, only a limited number of new T cells may be recruited by each seasonal influenza vaccination.

Libraries were constructed by RT-PCR. The reads were generated on an Illumina HiSeq 2500. The public reads were quality trimmed at Q25 with fastp and then assembled into clones with MiXCR by TCRdb, keeping productive beta chains. Every distinct CDR3 protein forms one entry, paired with its most common genes and DNA. The sample table contains under 550,000 distinct CDR3 sequences; only one count was recorded for about 8% of them. Clones ranked in the top ten supply over 10% of the sample. The source is a man aged 45 to 75 who received an inactivated influenza vaccine. Donor details come from another sample of the same person, matched by shared clones. The chain is made from TRBV27 and TRBJ2-5, with 12 junctional bases fitting TRBD2. The sequenced sample was PBMCs from blood, obtained less than 30 months after vaccination. The CDR3 protein sequence reads: CASSSILAGGRGGETQYF. The nucleotide sequence reads TGTGCCAGCAGTTCAATACTAGCGGGGGGACGTGGGGGAGAGACCCAGTACTTC.